The clone carrying this T cell receptor beta chain was found a few times. All of the isolated RNA was reverse transcribed, so expressed TCRB transcripts were sequenced. Clones were sequenced by immunoSEQ multiplex PCR, and TCRdb holds only the in-frame ones, with some missing. The repertoire holds about 160,000 clones, with 8.1% as singletons. Per germline, CDR1 LGHNA and CDR2 YSLEER. This CDR3 is built from 18 residues. V was clipped by 3 bases and J by 0 bases; unmatched bases: 2. The data originate from a study of beta chain features in type 1 diabetes. Specimen: central memory CD4+ T cells from blood. The V gene is TRBV4-3, the J gene TRBJ2-1; TRBD2 matches at 16 bases. The clonotype was recovered from a man between 18 and 29 years old in good health. The CDR3 sequence is CASSQGLAGGSSYNEQFF. The CDR3 region has the DNA TGCGCCAGCAGCCAGGGACTAGCGGGGGGGAGCTCCTACAATGAGCAGTTCTTC.